The entry that follows covers one T cell receptor beta chain sequence. The CDR3 sequence is 15 residues long. The junction had 3 bases not matched to a gene; V was cut back by 0 bases and J by 0 bases. CDR1 and CDR2 (germline): SGDLS, YYNGEE. In the study's own analysis: Amplification of reference gene primers provided the estimated nucleated cell counts. The protocol was immunoSEQ multiplex PCR, while the TCRdb copy is restricted to in-frame clones and leaves out a portion. V and J calls and clone size follow that table, whereas D and trimming were derived from the DNA. The sample contains 200,000 to 250,000 clones, 80% of which appear only once. These data are taken from a study of blood T cell repertoires in COVID-19. As for the study in general: The United States, Italy and Spain were the sources of the acute and convalescent COVID-19 samples. From T cells, B-cell-depleted T cells, or PBMCs came the material, which was cDNA or gDNA.

The chain joins TRBV9 to TRBJ2-7; 7 bases agree with TRBD2. The origin of this receptor is a woman aged 70-85 years with acute or convalescent COVID-19. Source material: peripheral blood. The CDR3: CASSVGSSGSYEQYF. In DNA form, the CDR3 reads TGTGCCAGCAGCGTAGGATCTAGCGGCTCCTACGAGCAGTACTTC.